Below, 9 T cell receptor beta chains from the same sample are listed, as sequenced in a study of blood T cell repertoires in COVID-19. The method was immunoSEQ multiplex PCR; TCRdb's version includes in-frame clones alone and lacks a portion of them. The data hold about 270,000 clones, with approximately 85% observed a single time. Sequenced sample: peripheral blood. These receptor sequences come from a human donor in a cohort sampled during active COVID-19.

The chain employs TRBV10-3 and TRBJ2-7, with TRBD2 as a possible D gene (5 bases). This CDR3 contains 14 residues. In germline, CDR1 is ENHRY, CDR2 SYGVKD. V was clipped by 8 bases and J by 2 bases, with 16 bases between them. The chain's CDR3 is CAIRGTTRTYEQYF. CDR3 DNA sequence: TGTGCCATCCGGGGTACGACAAGAACCTACGAGCAGTACTTC.

J is TRBJ2-7 and V is TRBV7-2, with 7 bases fitting TRBD2. Trimming cost V 4 bases and J 9 bases; bases outside gene matches: 12. The germline V gene encodes CDR1 SGHTA and CDR2 FQGNSA. The CDR3 runs 14 residues. This CDR3 is CASSSYNSGPRQYF. DNA of the CDR3: TGTGCCAGCAGCTCATACAATAGCGGGCCGCGGCAGTACTTC.

The chain combines TRBV19 with TRBJ2-3; D gene ambiguous. The CDR3 is made up of 15 amino acids. V gave up 5 bases and J gave up 6 bases, with 18 bases separating them. Per the germline V gene, CDR1 is LNHDA and CDR2 is SQIVND (reference sequence). CDR3 in DNA: TGTGCCAGTAGTTCAACCGACTCACCGCGCGATACGCAGTATTTT. Its translation: CASSSTDSPRDTQYF. Drawing the rest from reference TRBV19 and TRBJ2-3, the complete variable domain is DGGITQSPKYLFRKEGQNVTLSCEQNLNHDAMYWYRQDPGQGLRLIYYSQIVNDFQKGDIAEGYSVSREKKESFPLTVTSAQKNPTAFYLCASSSTDSPRDTQYFGPGTRLTVL.

J is TRBJ1-3 and V is TRBV2; no definite D call. Per the germline V gene, CDR1 is SNHLY and CDR2 is FYNNEI. The CDR3 is 14 amino acids. V dropped 7 bases and J dropped 4 bases, with 14 bases sitting between them. In DNA form, the CDR3 reads TGTGCCAGCAACCCGGGAACCATCGGAAACACCATATATTTT. Its protein product is CASNPGTIGNTIYF.

V gene TRBV7-8 combines with J gene TRBJ2-4; 14 nucleotides agree with TRBD2. The germline CDR1 and CDR2 sequences are SGHVS and FQNEAQ. The CDR3 sequence is 23 residues long. Trimming at V came to 5 bases and at J to 0 bases, leaving 21 bases not matched to a gene. This CDR3 reads CASSPPTSGRVGGLSAAKNIQYF. The CDR3 bases are TGTGCCAGCAGCCCACCGACTAGCGGGAGGGTCGGGGGGCTCAGTGCAGCCAAAAACATTCAGTACTTC.

In regard to this clone: Other nucleotide sequences in the sample specify the same CDR3. The rearrangement links TRBV5-1 to TRBJ2-7; TRBD2 matches at 8 bases. This CDR3 comprises 14 residues. Trimming removed 0 bases from V and 5 bases from J; junction bases left unmatched: 4. Germline V gives CDR1 SGHRS, CDR2 YFSETQ. The CDR3 region is CASSLGRGDDEQYF. The CDR3 bases are TGCGCCAGCAGCTTGGGGCGGGGGGACGACGAGCAGTACTTC.

The V gene is TRBV7-8, the J gene TRBJ2-7; 7 nucleotides agree with TRBD1. Germline-derived CDR1 and CDR2 are SGHVS and FQNEAQ. V lost 5 bases to trimming and J lost 6 bases; unmatched junction nucleotides: 13. This CDR3 region has 15 residues. In DNA form, the CDR3 reads TGTGCCAGCAGCCCGAGCGGCTCTAGGACAGGCGAGCAGTACTTC. Translation gives CASSPSGSRTGEQYF.

The rearrangement uses TRBV6-4 and TRBJ1-1; TRBD1 matches at 10 bases. The germline V gene has CDR1 MRHNA and CDR2 SNTAGT. The CDR3 has 14 residues. Germline trimming cut 4 bases from V and 5 bases from J; bases unmatched to any gene: 4. The CDR3 here is CASSADRGLTEAFF. For the CDR3, the DNA is TGTGCCAGCAGTGCGGACAGGGGGTTAACTGAAGCTTTCTTT.

J is TRBJ2-7 and V is TRBV23-1; TRBD2 matches at 9 bases. TRBV23-1 is noted as an ORF with a role that remains uncertain. J gave up 6 bases and V 0 bases, and 9 bases lay outside the gene matches. The CDR3 has 16 residues. DNA of the CDR3: TGCGCCAGCAGTCAATCGGGGGCTAGCGGGATATTCGAGCAGTACTTC. Its protein is CASSQSGASGIFEQYF.